This passage covers 5 T cell receptor beta chains from one sample sequenced in a study of Graves' ophthalmopathy and Graves' hyperthyroidism. Using RNA transcripts, the TCR beta CDR3 regions were amplified. HTBI primers primed a first-round RT-PCR, and a second-round multiplex PCR followed. TCRdb re-called the multiplex PCR reads through MiXCR, storing one row per CDR3 protein. The sample lists over a million distinct CDR3 sequences; less than 45% were seen once. Sequencing was carried out using peripheral blood or thyroid tissue (not recorded which). Every receptor here comes from an adult man with Graves' hyperthyroidism.

The V call is TRBV29-1, the J call TRBJ1-5, with D possibly being TRBD1 (5 bases). Looked up from germline, CDR1 is SQVTM and CDR2 is ANQGSEA. The CDR3 is 13 amino acids. Trimming removed 4 bases from V and 3 bases from J, with 10 bases in between. The CDR3 DNA sequence: TGCAGCGTTGTGGTAGGGACCAATCAGCCCCAGCATTTT. As protein: CSVVVGTNQPQHF.

This clonotype was detected a few times. The chain carries TRBV7-3 and TRBJ1-1; D is unclear. The germline CDR1 and CDR2 sequences are SGHTA and FQGTGA. The CDR3 is 14 residues long. Trimming stripped 1 base from V and 5 bases from J, with 11 bases between. The DNA for the CDR3 is TGTGCCAGCAGCTTAAATCCTGGGAAAACTGAAGCTTTCTTT. This translates into CASSLNPGKTEAFF.

The chain carries TRBV10-3 and TRBJ2-2; D remains unclear. V gave up 3 bases and J gave up 3 bases, with 11 bases separating them. Germline values: CDR1 ENHRY, CDR2 SYGVKD. CDR3 length: 15 amino acids. CDR3: CAISEEIGHTGELFF. The CDR3 DNA reads TGTGCCATCAGTGAAGAGATAGGCCACACCGGGGAGCTGTTTTTT.

Concerning this clonotype itself: This may be a read error: a much more frequent sequence differs by one nucleotide. The CDR3 loop is CASGEQGVPQETQYF. The CDR3 nucleotides are TGCGCCAGCGGTGAGCAAGGGGTCCCCCAAGAGACCCAGTACTTC. The J gene is TRBJ2-5, the V gene TRBV10-1, with a weak D call TRBD1 (5 bases). The CDR3 runs 15 residues. Germline V CDR1 and CDR2: WNHNN, SYGVQD (reference sequence).

The chain combines TRBV4-3 with TRBJ2-7; D is unclear. The V end lost 1 base, the J end lost 0 bases, and 13 bases lay between the germline ends. CDR3 size: 16 residues. Germline V CDR1 and CDR2: LGHNA, YSLEER. CDR3 residues: CASSQVYGRRSYEQYF. In DNA, the CDR3 is TGCGCCAGCAGCCAAGTCTACGGCAGACGCTCCTACGAGCAGTACTTC.